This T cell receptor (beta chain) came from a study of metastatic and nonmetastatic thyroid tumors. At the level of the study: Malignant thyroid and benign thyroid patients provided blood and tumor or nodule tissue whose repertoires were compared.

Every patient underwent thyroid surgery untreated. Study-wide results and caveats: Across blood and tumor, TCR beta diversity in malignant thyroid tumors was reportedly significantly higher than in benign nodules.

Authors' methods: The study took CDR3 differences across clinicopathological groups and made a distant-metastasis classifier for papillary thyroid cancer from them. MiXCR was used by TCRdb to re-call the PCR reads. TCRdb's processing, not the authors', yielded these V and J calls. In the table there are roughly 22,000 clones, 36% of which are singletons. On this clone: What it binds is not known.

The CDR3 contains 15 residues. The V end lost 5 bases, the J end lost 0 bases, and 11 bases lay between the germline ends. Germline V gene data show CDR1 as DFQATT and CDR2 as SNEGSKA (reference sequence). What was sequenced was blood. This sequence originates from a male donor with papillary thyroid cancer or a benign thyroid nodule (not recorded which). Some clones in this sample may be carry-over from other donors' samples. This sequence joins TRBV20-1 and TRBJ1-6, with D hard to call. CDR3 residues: CSAPGGSSYNSPLHF. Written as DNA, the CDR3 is TGCAGTGCTCCTGGAGGCAGCTCCTATAATTCACCCCTCCACTTT.